These T cell receptor beta chains were read from a single sample in a study of blood T cell repertoires in COVID-19. Assay used: immunoSEQ multiplex PCR; TCRdb lists only in-frame clones, some missing. Of more than 200,000 clones listed, around 84% were seen once; the top ten hold around a tenth. The sample comprised peripheral blood. All receptors come from a man aged 45 to 65 with COVID-19, enrolled during active disease. Both conserved end residues are part of each CDR3. The D gene is left open where the match is weak. Clone size is given for some rows only: seen once, a few or many times, or a class if the clone is expanded.

cdr3_length	v_call	j_call	d_call	clone_size	cdr3_nt	cdr3_aa
13	TRBV9	TRBJ2-1	NA	NA	TGTGCCAGCAGCGTACTAACGAATGATGAGCAGTTCTTC	CASSVLTNDEQFF
16	TRBV11-2	TRBJ2-7	NA	NA	TGTGCCAGCAGCCCCCGTGGTGTCCTACGCACCTACGAGCAGTACTTC	CASSPRGVLRTYEQYF
15	TRBV6-2/TRBV6-3	TRBJ2-7	TRBD1	NA	TGTGCCAGCAGACCTACTCGGGACAGGGGATACGAGCAGTACTTC	CASRPTRDRGYEQYF
14	TRBV9	TRBJ1-2	NA	NA	TGTGCCAGCAGCGTAGGGAGGGGTCTGAGGGGCTACACCTTC	CASSVGRGLRGYTF
15	TRBV19	TRBJ1-5	TRBD1	NA	TGTGCCAGTAGCCCGGGACAGGGAGTCGGCCAGCCCCAGCATTTT	CASSPGQGVGQPQHF
15	TRBV27	TRBJ1-2	TRBD1	NA	TGTGCCAGCAACCCGGGACAGGGGGCTTTCTATGGCTACACCTTC	CASNPGQGAFYGYTF
14	TRBV19	TRBJ1-1	NA	NA	TGTGCCAGTAGTAGGGGGGGAATGGGCACTGAAGCTTTCTTT	CASSRGGMGTEAFF
12	TRBV30	TRBJ2-1	NA	NA	TGTGCCCTGGGGGGAGATTACAATGAGCAGTTCTTC	CALGGDYNEQFF
12	TRBV29-1	TRBJ1-1	NA	NA	TGCAGCGTTGGCGGCATGTACACTGAAGCTTTCTTT	CSVGGMYTEAFF
14	TRBV6-9	TRBJ1-3	NA	few	TGTGCCAGCAGCCCCAGGGGACTAGGAAACACCATATATTTT	CASSPRGLGNTIYF
14	TRBV7-2	TRBJ2-3	NA	NA	TGTGCCAGCAGCGCCGCGGCGGGCACAGATACGCAGTATTTT	CASSAAAGTDTQYF
14	TRBV7-2	TRBJ2-7	TRBD2	NA	TGTGCCAGCAGCCCTAGCGGGTTTTCCTACGAGCAGTACTTC	CASSPSGFSYEQYF
13	TRBV11-1	TRBJ1-6	NA	NA	TGTGCCAGCAGCTTAGCGCGGTATTCACCCCTCCACTTT	CASSLARYSPLHF
15	TRBV20-1	TRBJ2-5	NA	few	TGCAGTGCTAGTTCCGGGGGGCCGGGGCAAGAGACCCAGTACTTC	CSASSGGPGQETQYF
15	TRBV2	TRBJ2-6	NA	NA	TGTGCCAGCAGTCGACAGGCCTCTGGGGCCAACGTCCTGACTTTC	CASSRQASGANVLTF
13	TRBV19	TRBJ2-7	NA	few	TGTGCCAGTAGTCTCGGACTCCCCTACGAGCAGTACTTC	CASSLGLPYEQYF
12	TRBV10-3	TRBJ1-1	NA	NA	TGTGCCATAAGTGCGGGGAGTACTGAAGCTTTCTTT	CAISAGSTEAFF
16	TRBV15	TRBJ1-4	NA	NA	TGTGCCACCAGCAGAGTTAGCCCTGCAACTAATGAAAAACTGTTTTTT	CATSRVSPATNEKLFF
17	TRBV5-4	TRBJ2-3	NA	NA	TGTGCCAGCAGCTTGGAAGCGGCAGGGGCAAACACAGATACGCAGTATTTT	CASSLEAAGANTDTQYF
13	TRBV7-8	TRBJ2-7	NA	once	TGTGCCAGCAGCTTAAGGGAGAGCTACGAGCAGTACTTC	CASSLRESYEQYF
14	TRBV19	TRBJ1-1	NA	NA	TGTGCCAGTAGTATCTCTAATTCGAACACTGAAGCTTTCTTT	CASSISNSNTEAFF
15	TRBV27	TRBJ2-1	NA	NA	TGTGCCAGCAGTCCGGAGACCAGCGCTTACAATGAGCAGTTCTTC	CASSPETSAYNEQFF
16	TRBV7-2	TRBJ2-1	NA	NA	TGTGCCAGCAGCCTTACCGGGGGAACCTCCTACAATGAGCAGTTCTTC	CASSLTGGTSYNEQFF
15	TRBV7-2	TRBJ2-7	TRBD2	once	TGTGCCAGCAGCTTATTGATAGCGGGAGCGTACGAGCAGTACTTC	CASSLLIAGAYEQYF
16	TRBV5-1	TRBJ2-7	TRBD2	once	TGCGCCAGCAGCTTGGGGGGACTAGCGGGCTCCTACGAGCAGTACTTC	CASSLGGLAGSYEQYF
14	TRBV10-3	TRBJ2-1	TRBD2	once	TGTGCCATCAGTGCGGCTAGCGGGGAAAATGAGCAGTTCTTC	CAISAASGENEQFF
12	TRBV28	TRBJ1-3	NA	NA	TGTGCCAGCATTAAGAGTGGAAACACCATATATTTT	CASIKSGNTIYF
11	TRBV3-1/TRBV3-2	TRBJ1-1	NA	few	TGTGCCAGCAGCCCAGGGGTGCGAGCTTTCTTT	CASSPGVRAFF
16	TRBV4-2	TRBJ2-2	TRBD2	NA	TGTGCCAGCAGCCGTAGCGGGGGGGCGGACACCGGGGAGCTGTTTTTT	CASSRSGGADTGELFF
15	TRBV18	TRBJ2-7	TRBD2	NA	TGTGCCAGCTCACCCCCCGGGACTAGCGGGAGGGAGCAGTACTTC	CASSPPGTSGREQYF
15	TRBV18	TRBJ2-1	TRBD1	few	TGTGCCAGCTCATCAAGTCATGACGACAGGGGAGAGCAGTTCTTC	CASSSSHDDRGEQFF
15	TRBV28	TRBJ1-2	NA	NA	TGTGCCAGCAGTTTAAGCGGACAGACTGGGAGTGGCTACACCTTC	CASSLSGQTGSGYTF
13	TRBV29-1	TRBJ1-1	NA	NA	TGCAGCGCTGTCGGGCGACAGGCCAGTGAAGCTTTCTTT	CSAVGRQASEAFF
18	TRBV3-1/TRBV3-2	TRBJ2-5	NA	NA	TGTGCCAGCAGCCATCTACCCCACTTGGCGGCGCTCCAAGAGACCCAGTACTTC	CASSHLPHLAALQETQYF
15	TRBV3-1/TRBV3-2	TRBJ1-2	NA	NA	TGTGCCAGCAGCTCCGGGACACCTATAAGAGGTGGCTACACCTTC	CASSSGTPIRGGYTF
15	TRBV4-3	TRBJ2-7	NA	once	TGCGCCAGCAGCCCAGTTCGAGGGGGGGCCAACGAGCAGTACTTC	CASSPVRGGANEQYF
12	TRBV5-6	TRBJ2-1	TRBD2	NA	TGTGCCAGCAGCCCAGCGGGAGGAAACTTGGTCTTC	CASSPAGGNLVF
14	TRBV7-9	TRBJ1-2	TRBD1	NA	TGTGCCAGCAGCGAAACGACAGGGACCTATGGCTACACCTTC	CASSETTGTYGYTF
12	TRBV29-1	TRBJ1-1	NA	NA	TGCAGCGTTGGAATGCGTAACACTGAAGCTTTCTTT	CSVGMRNTEAFF